The 16 T cell receptor beta chains listed next were all sequenced from one sample in a study of blood T cell repertoires in COVID-19 (dated by TCRdb to the early 2020s). Library prep was done by the immunoSEQ multiplex PCR assay. TCRdb took over this immuneACCESS table, retaining in-frame rearrangements with V and J assigned. Such tables are incomplete; in checked studies, under half of the missing clones stem from an unresolved V gene, and the remainder is unexplained. This sample lists some 420,000 clones; more than 80% were detected once. Roughly 1.1% of the sample lies in the top ten. The material sequenced was PBMCs or T cells enriched from blood (not recorded which). The source of these receptors is a young man who had recovered from COVID-19.

The chain is built from TRBV2 and TRBJ2-2, with D possibly matching TRBD2 (5 bases). Trimming took 3 bases from V and 5 from J, leaving 13 bases between them. Germline CDR1 is SNHLY and CDR2 is FYNNEI. CDR3 length: 15 amino acids. The CDR3 loop is CASSEVLSGTGELFF. CDR3 nucleotide sequence: TGTGCCAGCAGTGAGGTCTTGTCGGGGACCGGGGAGCTGTTTTTT.

This chain connects TRBV7-8 to TRBJ2-2, with TRBD1 identical over 8 bases. This CDR3 region has 13 residues. Trimming removed 5 bases from V and 6 bases from J; junction bases left unmatched: 2. Germline values: CDR1 SGHVS, CDR2 FQNEAQ. In DNA form, the CDR3 reads TGTGCCAGCAGCGTACAGGGGGCCGGGGAGCTGTTTTTT. Its protein product is CASSVQGAGELFF.

This chain links TRBV4-1 with TRBJ2-5; 8 nucleotides line up with TRBD2. Germline loops: CDR1 MGHRA, CDR2 YSYEKL. J gave up 4 bases and V 4 bases, and 8 bases lay outside the gene matches. This CDR3 has 15 amino acids. The CDR3 reads CASSRPYAGGETQYF. As DNA, the CDR3 is TGCGCCAGCAGCCGCCCCTATGCGGGGGGAGAGACCCAGTACTTC.

The rearrangement uses TRBV11-2 and TRBJ2-7; 7 bases map to TRBD2. The germline CDR1 and CDR2 sequences are SGHAT and FQNNGV. The CDR3 sequence is 14 residues long. V gave up 4 bases and J gave up 2 bases; unmatched junction bases: 5. CDR3 residues: CASSSSGGPYEQYF. CDR3 sequence (DNA): TGTGCCAGCAGCTCTAGCGGAGGCCCCTACGAGCAGTACTTC.

The V call is TRBV5-5, the J call TRBJ1-1; TRBD1 aligns across 8 bases. With 0 bases clipped from V and 11 bases from J, the junction kept 6 bases outside the gene matches. The CDR3 runs 13 residues. CDR1 and CDR2 (germline): SGHKS, YYEKEE (reference sequence). CDR3 sequence (DNA): TGTGCCAGCAGCTTGGTGGCAGGGGGCTCGGCTTTCTTT. Protein product: CASSLVAGGSAFF.

The chain uses TRBV29-1 and TRBJ2-7; weak D call: TRBD2 (5 bases). The germline gives CDR1 SQVTM, CDR2 ANQGSEA. CDR3 length: 13 amino acids. V lost 7 bases and J 3 bases, leaving 16 bases between the germline ends. This chain's CDR3 is CSAREGDFYEQYF. The CDR3 nucleotides read TGCAGCGCACGTGAGGGCGACTTCTACGAGCAGTACTTC.

This clone appeared once. This chain's CDR3 is CASNLGVREKLFF. The CDR3 DNA follows: TGTGCCAGTAACCTAGGGGTTCGCGAAAAACTGTTTTTT. The chain links TRBV19 to TRBJ1-4; possibly TRBD1 for D (5 bases). The ends were cut back, 7 bases at V and 8 bases at J, with 14 bases in the middle. CDR1 is LNHDA, CDR2 SQIVND, per germline (reference sequence). The CDR3 consists of 13 residues.

A few counts support this clone. This rearrangement joins TRBV2 to TRBJ2-3; D might be TRBD1 (5 bases). Germline V gene sequence: CDR1 SNHLY, CDR2 FYNNEI. The V end lost 3 bases, the J end lost 0 bases, and 10 bases lay between the germline ends. The CDR3 is 15 amino acids. CDR3 nucleotides: TGTGCCAGCAGTGAGGACATTAGTAGCACAGATACGCAGTATTTT. This sequence encodes CASSEDISSTDTQYF.

V usage is TRBV7-9 and J usage is TRBJ1-2; D may be TRBD1 (5 bases). CDR1 is SEHNR and CDR2 is FQNEAQ in the germline V gene (reference sequence). The V and J ends lost 1 base and 3 bases respectively, with 9 bases between them. This CDR3 comprises 14 residues. This chain's CDR3 is CASSLGQGDYGYTF. The CDR3 DNA follows: TGTGCCAGCAGCTTAGGGCAGGGTGACTATGGCTACACCTTC.

The rearrangement uses TRBV4-2 and TRBJ2-3; D may be TRBD1 (6 bases). Trimming removed 4 bases at V and 1 base at J, with 15 bases between. Germline-derived CDR1 and CDR2 are LGHNA and YNFKEQ. The CDR3 sequence is 16 residues long. The CDR3 DNA reads TGTGCCAGCAGCCGACGACAGGCTCCCCGCACAGATACGCAGTATTTT. Translation: CASSRRQAPRTDTQYF.

This sequence joins TRBV5-1 and TRBJ2-7, with 8 bases that match TRBD2. Germline loops: CDR1 SGHRS, CDR2 YFSETQ. After removal of 4 bases from V and 7 bases from J, the junction contained 13 bases not matched to a gene. The CDR3 sequence is 15 residues long. The CDR3 DNA reads TGCGCCAGCAGCGACGGACAGTGGGGCGGGGGGGAGCAGTACTTC. Residues: CASSDGQWGGGEQYF.

The sample holds a few counts of this clone. The chain has TRBV12-5 and TRBJ2-1; 8 nucleotides align to TRBD2. Unmatched junction bases numbered 12, after V lost 5 bases and J lost 6 bases. Germline-derived CDR1 and CDR2 are LGHNT and FRNRAP. The CDR3 covers 16 residues. CDR3 in amino acids: CASGRGSGTSRNEQFF. Written as DNA, the CDR3 is TGTGCTAGTGGTAGGGGATCCGGGACTAGTCGCAATGAGCAGTTCTTC.

The rearrangement uses TRBV5-1 and TRBJ2-1; 9 nucleotides match TRBD2. Per the germline V gene, CDR1 is SGHRS and CDR2 is YFSETQ. The ends lost 0 bases at V and 6 bases at J; junction bases unmatched: 4. The CDR3 covers 15 residues. CDR3 in DNA: TGCGCCAGCAGCTTGGGAGGGACTAGCTTCAATGAGCAGTTCTTC. Protein: CASSLGGTSFNEQFF.

This chain joins TRBV6-5 and TRBJ1-2; 7 bases match TRBD1. The V gene end was trimmed by 6 bases and the J gene end by 8 bases; junction bases not matched to a gene: 6. This CDR3 is built from 12 residues. Germline V CDR1 and CDR2: MNHEY, SVGAGI. The CDR3: CASSPDRVGYTF. The CDR3 coding sequence is TGTGCCAGCAGCCCCGACAGGGTAGGCTACACCTTC.

Concerning this clone: Because it lacks the conserved phenylalanine or tryptophan at the end, this CDR3 is likely a read error. The limits of the CDR3 on the DNA are not certain, so only TCRdb's listed CDR3 is given. V and J are TRBV3-1 (or the pseudogene TRBV3-2) and TRBJ2-7; TRBD1 is the table's D call, not checked against the DNA. The CDR3 totals 8 residues, both ends included. Germline V CDR1 and CDR2: LGHDT, YNNKEL (reference sequence). CDR3 sequence: CASRPHGH.

This chain connects TRBV10-1 to TRBJ2-3, with TRBD2 identical over 9 bases. The CDR3 spans 15 residues. J gave up 0 bases and V 4 bases, and 2 bases lay outside the gene matches. Germline CDR1 WNHNN, CDR2 SYGVQD (reference sequence). The CDR3 is CASSVTSGSTDTQYF. The CDR3 DNA follows: TGCGCCAGCAGTGTCACTAGCGGGAGCACAGATACGCAGTATTTT.